These T cell receptor beta chains were read from a single sample in a study of T cell responses to AZD1222 COVID-19 vaccine. Clones were read by immunoSEQ multiplex PCR, and TCRdb kept only the in-frame ones, dropping some. The repertoire holds around 100,000 clones, with roughly 85% as singletons. The sample in question was peripheral blood, obtained 28 days after the second AZD1222 dose. Receptors originate from an adult who received the AZD1222 COVID-19 vaccine. The CDR3 runs from the conserved cysteine through the conserved F or W. The D gene is left open where the match is weak. Clone size appears in some rows only: once, few, many, or a class for an expanded clone.

D gene	V gene	J gene	clone size	CDR3 protein	CDR3 DNA
TRBD2	TRBV2	TRBJ2-5	-	CASTLGQGFSGGRRQETQYF	TGTGCCAGCACCTTAGGTCAAGGGTTTAGCGGGGGACGACGTCAAGAGACCCAGTACTTC
-	TRBV7-8	TRBJ2-1	once	CASSSFGLSSYNEQFF	TGTGCCAGCAGCTCCTTTGGACTTAGCTCCTACAATGAGCAGTTCTTC
-	TRBV6-5	TRBJ1-2	once	CASSSSELYGYTF	TGTGCCAGCAGTTCCTCAGAGTTATATGGCTACACCTTC
TRBD2	TRBV9	TRBJ2-5	-	CASSPWGLSGREETQYF	TGTGCCAGCAGCCCCTGGGGGCTGAGCGGGAGGGAAGAGACCCAGTACTTC
-	TRBV19	TRBJ1-2	-	CASSITRSYGYTF	TGTGCCAGTAGTATAACACGCTCGTATGGCTACACCTTC
-	TRBV19	TRBJ2-2	-	CAKPAGQKIKLNTGELFF	TGTGCCAAACCCGCGGGACAGAAAATTAAACTTAACACCGGGGAGCTGTTTTTT
-	TRBV18	TRBJ1-2	once	CASSPLRELYGYTF	TGTGCCAGCTCACCACTCAGAGAACTCTATGGCTACACCTTC
-	TRBV12-3/TRBV12-4	TRBJ1-5	-	CASSLRGNQPQHF	TGTGCCAGCAGTTTAAGGGGTAATCAGCCCCAGCATTTT
TRBD2	TRBV7-3	TRBJ2-3	-	CASSLAGGVDTQYF	TGTGCCAGCAGCTTAGCGGGGGGAGTAGATACGCAGTATTTT
TRBD1	TRBV25-1	TRBJ1-4	once	CASSDPTGDEKLFF	TGTGCCAGCAGTGACCCGACAGGGGATGAAAAACTGTTTTTT
-	TRBV19	TRBJ1-1	-	CASSMRGGDTEAFF	TGTGCCAGTAGTATGAGGGGGGGTGACACTGAAGCTTTCTTT
-	TRBV19	TRBJ2-5	-	CANIRDTETQYF	TGTGCCAACATCCGGGACACTGAGACCCAGTACTTC
-	TRBV2	TRBJ2-6	-	CATLTTGSSGANVLTF	TGTGCCACCCTCACAACAGGCTCCTCTGGGGCCAACGTCCTGACTTTC
-	TRBV9	TRBJ2-3	-	CASSVWGTDTDTQYF	TGTGCCAGCAGCGTATGGGGGACCGACACAGATACGCAGTATTTT
-	TRBV18	TRBJ2-7	-	CASSPREGTYEQYF	TGTGCCAGCTCACCACGCGAGGGGACCTACGAGCAGTACTTC
TRBD1	TRBV28	TRBJ1-1	-	CASSRQGIFGTEAFF	TGTGCCAGCAGTCGACAGGGGATCTTTGGCACTGAAGCTTTCTTT
TRBD1	TRBV19	TRBJ2-4	-	CASTSLTGTKNIQYF	TGTGCCAGTACTTCCCTGACAGGGACCAAAAACATTCAGTACTTC
TRBD1	TRBV2	TRBJ1-1	-	CASRNTGAGNTEAFF	TGTGCCAGCAGGAATACAGGGGCCGGGAACACTGAAGCTTTCTTT
-	TRBV9	TRBJ2-7	-	CASTRDLQTYEQYF	TGTGCCAGCACCCGGGACTTACAAACCTACGAGCAGTACTTC
-	TRBV5-4	TRBJ1-3	-	CASSLPTGSGNTIYF	TGTGCCAGCAGCTTGCCGACGGGATCTGGAAACACCATATATTTT
-	TRBV7-2	TRBJ1-2	once	CASSLSTGSVGGYTF	TGTGCCAGCAGCTTATCGACAGGCTCAGTTGGTGGCTACACCTTC
-	TRBV3-1/TRBV3-2	TRBJ2-7	-	CASSQALTYEQYF	TGTGCCAGCAGCCAGGCTCTGACCTACGAGCAGTACTTC
-	TRBV2	TRBJ1-5	-	CASSEDSFGAGGQPQHF	TGTGCCAGCAGTGAAGATAGTTTCGGGGCGGGTGGACAGCCCCAGCATTTT
TRBD1	TRBV5-1	TRBJ2-7	-	CASSLGDRAHEQYF	TGCGCCAGCAGCTTGGGCGACAGGGCTCACGAGCAGTACTTC
-	TRBV23-1	TRBJ2-5	-	CASLALAQYF	TGCGCCAGCCTCGCGCTGGCCCAGTACTTC
-	TRBV12-3/TRBV12-4	TRBJ1-1	-	CASIPDVGEAFF	TGTGCCAGCATTCCGGACGTAGGTGAAGCTTTCTTT
TRBD1	TRBV9	TRBJ1-6	-	CASSEGAGTANSPLHF	TGTGCCAGCAGCGAGGGGGCCGGGACAGCTAATTCACCCCTCCACTTT
-	TRBV19	TRBJ2-7	-	CASSIRVPSITLRVEQYF	TGTGCCAGTAGTATCAGGGTCCCATCAATAACACTACGAGTGGAGCAGTACTTC
TRBD2	TRBV6-2/TRBV6-3	TRBJ2-1	-	CASSYSTSGYNEQFF	TGTGCCAGCAGTTACTCGACTAGCGGGTACAATGAGCAGTTCTTC
-	TRBV19	TRBJ1-2	-	CASSNRADGYTF	TGTGCCAGTAGTAACAGGGCAGATGGCTACACCTTC
TRBD2	TRBV4-2	TRBJ2-1	-	CASSGAGGYNEQFF	TGTGCCAGCAGCGGTGCGGGAGGGTACAATGAGCAGTTCTTC
-	TRBV18	TRBJ2-7	-	CASSSGRRVPYEQYF	TGTGCCAGCTCATCAGGGCGGCGGGTCCCCTACGAGCAGTACTTC
-	TRBV6-4	TRBJ2-1	-	CASSLDTSLDEQFF	TGTGCCAGCAGTCTCGACACCTCTCTGGATGAGCAGTTCTTC
-	TRBV3-1/TRBV3-2	TRBJ1-2	-	CASSQDALRGLGYGYTF	TGTGCCAGCAGCCAAGACGCCCTCCGGGGCCTAGGCTATGGCTACACCTTC
TRBD2	TRBV23-1	TRBJ2-2	-	CASSHTGGLAGGVASIGELFF	TGCGCCAGCAGCCACACAGGGGGACTAGCGGGAGGAGTAGCTTCGATCGGGGAGCTGTTTTTT
-	TRBV2	TRBJ2-7	-	CASSTSYEQYF	TGTGCCAGCAGTACATCCTACGAGCAGTACTTC
TRBD2	TRBV2	TRBJ2-1	once	CASSGTSGTYNEQFF	TGTGCCAGCAGTGGGACTAGCGGGACGTACAATGAGCAGTTCTTC